This section outlines one T cell receptor beta chain sequence together with its context. Its antigen remains unknown. CD8+CD4-CCR7+CD45RA+ cells were sorted as naive CD8 T cells. V gave up 8 bases and J gave up 6 bases; unmatched junction bases: 10. This CDR3 comprises 14 residues. This entry belongs to a study of molecular identifiers for immune sequencing clone quantification. Methods described previously were used for bulk TCR libraries, and listed TCR primers were applied. Each CDR3 protein gets one entry after TCRdb re-called the PCR reads with MiXCR. The data show more than 450,000 distinct CDR3 sequences, about 26% seen once. Notes on the study in general: Clones carrying above 20 RNA copies accounted for over 99% of effector molecules, under 1% in naive cells.

Sample: naive CD8+ T cells from blood, with Jurkat cell RNA spiked in. Regarding subset: FACS-sorted CD8+CD4-CCR7+CD45RA+ naive T cells. The source of this sequence is a human donor in good health. Some libraries in this study had Jurkat cell RNA spiked in. The genes are TRBV12-3 or TRBV12-4 and TRBJ2-3; 8 nucleotides align to TRBD1. CDR3 nucleotides: TGTGCCAGCTGTATACGGACAGGGTTGGATACGCAGTATTTT. It encodes CASCIRTGLDTQYF.